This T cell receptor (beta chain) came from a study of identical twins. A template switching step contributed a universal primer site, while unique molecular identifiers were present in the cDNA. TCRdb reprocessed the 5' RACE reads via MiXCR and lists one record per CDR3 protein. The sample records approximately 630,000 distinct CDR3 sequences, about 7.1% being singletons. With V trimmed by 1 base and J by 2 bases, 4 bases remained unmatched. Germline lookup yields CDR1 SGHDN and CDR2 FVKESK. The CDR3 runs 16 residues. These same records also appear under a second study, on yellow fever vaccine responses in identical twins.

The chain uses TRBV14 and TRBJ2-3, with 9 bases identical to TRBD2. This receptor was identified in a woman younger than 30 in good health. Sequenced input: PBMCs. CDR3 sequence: CASSQVAGAPTDTQYF. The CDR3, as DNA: TGTGCCAGCAGCCAAGTAGCGGGGGCTCCCACAGATACGCAGTATTTT.